This entry lists 17 T cell receptor beta chains sequenced from one sample in a study of T-cell reconstitution after alpha-beta-depleted transplantation in children. Construction of the TCRbeta library involved unique molecular identifiers. TCRdb reanalysed the PCR reads using MiXCR and keeps one entry per CDR3 protein. Found here are about 600,000 distinct CDR3 sequences, roughly 23% of them singletons; the top ten hold 13% to 15%. The source material was PBMCs, mostly from graft donor cells, sampled 360 days after TCRalphabeta/CD19-depleted stem cell transplant. The source of these receptors is a boy less than two years old who had a stem cell transplant for acute myeloid leukemia, so the T cells may come from the graft donor.

This clonotype was detected ten times or more. V is TRBV6-1 and J is TRBJ2-7, with D unresolved. Trimming removed 2 bases at V and 4 bases at J, with 12 bases between. The CDR3 length is 14 residues. Germline CDR1 MNHNS, CDR2 SASEGT. This CDR3 reads CASSEYIRQYEQYF. The CDR3 nucleotides are TGTGCCAGCAGTGAATATATACGTCAATACGAGCAGTACTTC.

This chain connects TRBV28 to TRBJ2-5; D is perhaps TRBD1 (7 bases). Trimming left V 6 bases short and J 7 bases short, with 12 bases between. This CDR3 comprises 12 residues. Germline assignment: CDR1 MDHEN and CDR2 SYDVKM. The CDR3: CASRPQGGTQYF. In nucleotides, the CDR3 is TGTGCCAGCAGGCCGCAGGGGGGGACCCAGTACTTC.

This clonotype came up a few times. V is TRBV20-1 and J is TRBJ1-1; possibly TRBD1 for D (5 bases). Per the germline V gene, CDR1 is DFQATT and CDR2 is SNEGSKA (reference sequence). The CDR3 extends over 11 amino acids. CDR3 loop: CRGTLNTEAFF. The DNA of the CDR3 is TGCCGTGGGACCCTGAACACTGAAGCTTTCTTT.

This clonotype has just a few counts. This chain joins TRBV20-1 and TRBJ2-3; TRBD2 matches at 15 bases. Germline-derived CDR1 and CDR2 are DFQATT and SNEGSKA (reference sequence). The CDR3 totals 15 residues. With 3 bases clipped from V and 6 bases from J, the junction kept 4 bases outside the gene matches. Here the CDR3 DNA reads TGCAGTGCTAGGGGACTAGCGGGGGGTGCGGATACGCAGTATTTT. Its translation is CSARGLAGGADTQYF.

Many counts were recorded for this clonotype. The J gene is TRBJ2-3, the V gene TRBV24-1; 8 bases map to TRBD2. V was clipped by 5 bases and J by 2 bases; unmatched bases: 11. Germline assignment: CDR1 KGHDR and CDR2 SFDVKD. The CDR3 runs 17 residues. CDR3 coding DNA: TGTGCCACCAGTGCCCCCGGAGCGGGGGACATCACAGATACGCAGTATTTT. It yields the protein CATSAPGAGDITDTQYF.

This clonotype was seen many times. The CDR3 is CASSEALQTNYGYTF. In nucleotides, the CDR3 is TGTGCCAGCAGTGAAGCGCTTCAGACTAACTATGGCTACACCTTC. This sequence joins TRBV2 and TRBJ1-2; D is undetermined. Germline V CDR1 and CDR2: SNHLY, FYNNEI. V lost 0 bases and J lost 0, with 8 bases in between. The CDR3 has 15 amino acids.

V gene TRBV20-1 combines with J gene TRBJ2-1, with 8 bases aligning to TRBD2. Germline V gene data show CDR1 as DFQATT and CDR2 as SNEGSKA (reference sequence). The CDR3 runs 15 residues. Losses at the gene ends were 0 bases for V and 6 bases for J; bases not matched to a gene: 7. DNA of the CDR3: TGCAGTGCTAGAGACACTCGGGGACTAGTCAATGAGCAGTTCTTC. It specifies CSARDTRGLVNEQFF.

The sample holds many counts of this clonotype. The chain couples TRBV5-6 to TRBJ2-7, with TRBD1 identical over 9 bases. Germline V gene data show CDR1 as SGHDT and CDR2 as YYEEEE. The CDR3 loop spans 14 amino acids. Trimming took 4 bases from V and 5 from J; bases not matched to a gene: 7. Here the CDR3 DNA reads TGTGCCAGCAGCCTGGGACAGGGCGGAAACGAGCAGTACTTC. It codes for CASSLGQGGNEQYF.

This clonotype was detected ten times or more. This chain links TRBV20-1 with TRBJ2-3, with D hard to call. The CDR3 is 11 residues long. Deletions cut 1 base from V and 4 bases from J, with 3 bases between. Germline V CDR1 and CDR2: DFQATT, SNEGSKA (reference sequence). The DNA of the CDR3 is TGCAGTGCTAGAGTAGCAGATACGCAGTATTTT. It specifies CSARVADTQYF.

The chain has TRBV4-3 and TRBJ1-1, with D hard to call. The CDR3 length is 14 residues. Germline values: CDR1 LGHNA, CDR2 YSLEER. The germline V and J ends were trimmed by 4 bases and 2 bases, with 11 bases remaining between them. The CDR3 region is CASSPVGPNTEAFF. In DNA, the CDR3 is TGCGCCAGCAGCCCCGTGGGCCCAAACACTGAAGCTTTCTTT.

The chain recombines TRBV27 with TRBJ2-4, with D hard to call. V was clipped by 5 bases and J by 0 bases, with 14 bases between them. The CDR3 sequence is 16 residues long. The germline gives CDR1 MNHEY, CDR2 SMNVEV (reference sequence). The CDR3 DNA sequence: TGTGCCAGCAGTCCAACGGTATTTCTAGCCAAAAACATTCAGTACTTC. Translated: CASSPTVFLAKNIQYF.

This clonotype was detected only a few times. The V gene is TRBV12-3 or TRBV12-4, the J gene TRBJ2-1, with D unclear. CDR3 length: 11 residues. The germline V and J ends were trimmed by 10 bases and 9 bases, with 13 bases remaining between them. This chain's CDR3 is CATLRAAEQFF. The CDR3 DNA reads TGTGCCACCCTCCGGGCGGCTGAGCAGTTCTTC.

Only a few counts were recorded for this clonotype. V usage is TRBV5-6 and J usage is TRBJ2-3; a possible D gene is TRBD1 (6 bases). Germline values: CDR1 SGHDT, CDR2 YYEEEE. V lost 3 bases to trimming and J lost 3 bases, with 17 bases between them. The CDR3 spans 16 residues. CDR3 DNA sequence: TGTGCCAGCAGCTACTATGACCCAGGGGCTACAGATACGCAGTATTTT. Its protein is CASSYYDPGATDTQYF.

The genes are TRBV20-1 and TRBJ2-5; the D is unclear. Germline lookup yields CDR1 DFQATT and CDR2 SNEGSKA (reference sequence). V lost 1 base and J 5 bases, leaving 5 bases between the germline ends. CDR3 length: 11 amino acids. As DNA, the CDR3 is TGCAGTGCTAGAGTGTATGAGACCCAGTACTTC. It translates to CSARVYETQYF.

The sample holds a few counts of this clonotype. The chain joins TRBV14 to TRBJ2-7, with 8 bases aligning to TRBD1. CDR1 SGHDN and CDR2 FVKESK come from the germline V gene. The CDR3 sequence is 17 residues long. J lost 0 bases, V lost 0 bases, and 7 bases had no gene match. In DNA, the CDR3 is TGTGCCAGCAGCCAAGATAGGTGGACAGGGAGCTCCTACGAGCAGTACTTC. It codes for CASSQDRWTGSSYEQYF.

The chain carries TRBV5-1 and TRBJ2-1; D perhaps matches TRBD1 (6 bases). Trimming removed 2 bases at V and 4 bases at J, with 10 bases between. Germline lookup yields CDR1 SGHRS and CDR2 YFSETQ. CDR3 length: 14 amino acids. The CDR3 spells CASSFTGKYNEQFF. The CDR3 DNA follows: TGCGCCAGCAGCTTCACAGGGAAGTACAATGAGCAGTTCTTC. Full variable domain (outside the CDR3, taken from reference TRBV5-1 and TRBJ2-1): KAGVTQTPRYLIKTRGQQVTLSCSPISGHRSVSWYQQTPGQGLQFLFEYFSETQRNKGNFPGRFSGRQFSNSRSEMNVSTLELGDSALYLCASSFTGKYNEQFFGPGTRLTVL.

This clonotype was detected only a few times. CDR3 in amino acids: CASSSRSLGGAGANVLTF. Here the CDR3 DNA reads TGTGCCAGCAGCTCCCGCTCGTTGGGGGGGGCCGGGGCCAACGTCCTGACTTTC. The chain combines TRBV11-2 with TRBJ2-6, with D possibly being TRBD2 (7 bases). The CDR3 consists of 18 residues. CDR1 is SGHAT and CDR2 is FQNNGV in the germline V gene. Trimming removed 4 bases at V and 4 bases at J, with 20 bases between.